There are many counts of the clone carrying this T cell receptor (beta chain). Its cognate antigen is unknown. Amplifying from RNA transcripts, the study obtained TCR beta CDR3 regions. A first-round RT-PCR used HTBI primers, followed by a second-round multiplex PCR. TCRdb called the multiplex PCR reads again in MiXCR, with one record for every CDR3 protein. The sample includes about 370,000 distinct CDR3 sequences, 15% to 20% seen only once; the top ten take roughly 1.4%. This CDR3 has 11 amino acids. Germline V gene sequence: CDR1 SQVTM, CDR2 ANQGSEA. The ends lost 6 bases at V and 6 bases at J; junction bases unmatched: 1. This sample was taken from a study of Graves' ophthalmopathy and Graves' hyperthyroidism. Study in general: Blood was drawn at initial diagnosis, before any treatment. Study conclusions and caveats: Blood also held most thyroid clonotypes expanded above 0.001 frequency.

None of the included patients had other autoimmune diseases, uncontrolled infections, pregnancy or lactation, as these led to exclusion. PBMCs were isolated from a roughly 9 ml sample of fresh peripheral blood. This chain links TRBV29-1 with TRBJ2-2; 7 nucleotides agree with TRBD2. This receptor was taken from a woman aged 18-35 years with Graves' ophthalmopathy. Sequenced material: peripheral blood. The chain's CDR3 is CSVTSAGELFF. As DNA, the CDR3 is TGCAGCGTCACTAGCGCCGGGGAGCTGTTTTTT.